The present entry profiles one T cell receptor beta chain with its context. The antigen is unknown. The entry originates in a study of response to subunit inactivated influenza vaccine. MiXCR was run by TCRdb on the RT-PCR reads, yielding one entry per CDR3 protein. The sample consists of about 700,000 distinct CDR3 sequences, 14% of them appearing once. Overall study findings and caveats: Each seasonal flu vaccination may recruit only limited new T cells, authors suggested.

The clonotype comes from a man aged 45 to 65 who received an inactivated influenza vaccine. The specimen comprised PBMCs from blood, sampled around two weeks before vaccination.

The CDR3 nucleotides are TGTGCCAGCATTCGTCCCGGGACAGGGAACACTGAAGCTTTCTTT. Translation: CASIRPGTGNTEAFF. The chain couples TRBV12-3 or TRBV12-4 to TRBJ1-1; 8 positions agree with TRBD1. CDR3 length equals 15 residues. V lost 7 bases to trimming and J lost 1 base; unmatched junction nucleotides: 8.